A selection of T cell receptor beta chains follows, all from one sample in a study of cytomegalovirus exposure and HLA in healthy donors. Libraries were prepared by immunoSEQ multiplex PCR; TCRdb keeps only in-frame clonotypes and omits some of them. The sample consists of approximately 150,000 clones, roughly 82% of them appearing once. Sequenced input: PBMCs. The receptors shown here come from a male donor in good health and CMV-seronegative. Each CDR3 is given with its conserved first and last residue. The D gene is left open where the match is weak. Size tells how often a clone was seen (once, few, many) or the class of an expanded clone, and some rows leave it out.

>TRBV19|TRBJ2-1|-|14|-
CASSIRTANNEQFF
TGTGCCAGTAGTATTCGGACAGCCAACAATGAGCAGTTCTTC
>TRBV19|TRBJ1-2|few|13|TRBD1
CASDRTGEWGYTF
TGTGCCAGTGATAGGACAGGAGAATGGGGCTACACCTTC
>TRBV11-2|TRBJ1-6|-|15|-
CASSLGSGEASPLHF
TGTGCCAGCAGCTTGGGTTCGGGGGAGGCTTCACCCCTCCACTTT
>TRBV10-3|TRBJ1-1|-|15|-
CAISRQEYISTEAFF
TGTGCCATCAGTCGACAGGAGTACATATCTACTGAAGCTTTCTTT
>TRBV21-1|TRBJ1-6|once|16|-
CASSRDSSSYNSPLHF
TGTGCCAGCAGCCGGGACAGTTCCTCCTATAATTCACCCCTCCACTTT
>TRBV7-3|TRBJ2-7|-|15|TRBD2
CASSLTSGRIYEQYF
TGTGCCAGCAGCTTAACCAGCGGGAGGATCTACGAGCAGTACTTC
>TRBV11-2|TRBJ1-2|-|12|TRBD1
CASSGQGRSYTF
TGTGCCAGCTCCGGACAGGGGAGGAGCTACACCTTC
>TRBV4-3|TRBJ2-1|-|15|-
CASSQGRTVDNEQFF
TGCGCCAGCAGCCAAGGGCGTACAGTGGACAATGAGCAGTTCTTC
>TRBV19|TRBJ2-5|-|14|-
CASSTRDFVETQYF
TGTGCCAGTAGTACTCGGGACTTCGTGGAGACCCAGTACTTC
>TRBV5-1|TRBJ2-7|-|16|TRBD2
CASSSTSGRFRDEQYF
TGCGCCAGCAGCTCGACTAGCGGGAGGTTTAGGGACGAGCAGTACTTC
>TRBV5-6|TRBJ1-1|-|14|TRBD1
CASSLTGGYTEAFF
TGTGCCAGCAGCTTGACAGGGGGCTACACTGAAGCTTTCTTT
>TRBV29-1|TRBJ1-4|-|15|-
CSVGTGGRFNEKLFF
TGCAGCGTGGGGACCGGGGGGCGTTTCAATGAAAAACTGTTTTTT
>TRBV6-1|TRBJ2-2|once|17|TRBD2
CASSEALASGNTGELFF
TGTGCCAGCAGTGAAGCGCTGGCTAGCGGGAACACCGGGGAGCTGTTTTTT
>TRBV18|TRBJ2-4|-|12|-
CASSRTEERQYF
TGTGCCAGCTCACGGACAGAGGAACGCCAGTACTTC
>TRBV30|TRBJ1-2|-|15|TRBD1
CAWRAADRGAYGYTF
TGTGCCTGGAGGGCCGCGGACAGGGGGGCCTATGGCTACACCTTC
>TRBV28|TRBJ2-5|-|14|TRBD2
CASSFRLAGETQYF
TGTGCCAGCAGTTTCAGACTAGCCGGGGAGACCCAGTACTTC